The rows below give T cell receptor beta chains drawn from one sample of a study of beta chain features in type 1 diabetes. Method: immunoSEQ multiplex PCR; TCRdb's copy keeps in-frame clones and lacks some. The profile covers under 300,000 clones, with 25% to 35% appearing a single time and around 4% taken by the ten largest. Sequencing was carried out using central memory CD4+ T cells from blood. These receptors were taken from a man younger than 40 in good health. Both conserved end residues are part of each CDR3.

V: TRBV29-1
CDR3: CSVDSLVRGEQFF

V: TRBV20-1
CDR3: CSGQGIYEQYF

V: TRBV19
CDR3: CASSSGHTDTQYF

V: TRBV19
CDR3: CARQAQLPPPLHF

V: TRBV28
CDR3: CASSKLAGDRYEQYF

V: TRBV5-1
CDR3: CASSWKTGSTDTQYF

V: TRBV30
CDR3: CAWSPAANYGYTF

V: TRBV7-2
CDR3: CASSLGHHRGQGLYEQYF

V: TRBV12-5
CDR3: CASGLVIGGMYNEQFF

V: TRBV30
CDR3: CAWGYSSYEQYF

V: TRBV5-1
CDR3: CASSLAGPSGYTDTQYF

V: TRBV7-2
CDR3: CASSPIITADTQYF

V: TRBV29-1
CDR3: CSVEVRFQETQYF

V: TRBV7-9
CDR3: CASSPQFSDRNTEAFF

V: TRBV7-2
CDR3: CASSCLTGSYQPQHF